The entry below gives a single T cell receptor beta chain sequence along with its context. One end of the junction fails to match germline, which may point to a read error. CDR3 length equals 13 residues. Per germline, CDR1 ENHRY and CDR2 SYGVKD. The data were obtained in a study of cytomegalovirus exposure and HLA in healthy donors. PCR amplification relied on 60 Vbeta primers (plus 13 Jbeta primers). Profiling relied on immunoSEQ multiplex PCR, and the TCRdb table lists in-frame clones only, not all of them. Here the sample spans fewer than 250,000 clones, roughly 77% being singletons. The chain is built from TRBV10-3 and TRBJ1-2; maybe TRBD1 (5 bases). The sequence derives from a man aged 30 to 45 in good health and CMV-seropositive. The sample was PBMCs. The CDR3 is CASSDGQIYGYTF. CDR3 coding DNA: TGTGCCAGCAGTGACGGACAAATATATGGCTACACCTTC.